This T cell receptor beta chain was documented in a study of cytomegalovirus exposure and HLA in healthy donors. Germline V gene data show CDR1 as MNHEY and CDR2 as SVGAGI. CDR3 length equals 14 residues. V shed 4 bases, J shed 5 bases, and the junction held 3 bases outside the gene matches. Concerning this clone: Within the sample, other DNA sequences also encode this same CDR3.

The study ran its PCR with 60 Vbeta and 13 Jbeta primers. The table came from immunoSEQ multiplex PCR; TCRdb's copy has only in-frame clones and leaves some out. The repertoire table contains nearly 200,000 clones. The sample comprised PBMCs. This TCR derives from a boy between 10 and 17 years old in good health and CMV-seronegative. The chain uses TRBV6-5 and TRBJ1-4, with TRBD1 matching over 8 bases. The CDR3 spells CASSFDRGNEKLFF. In DNA, the CDR3 is TGTGCCAGCAGTTTCGACAGGGGAAATGAAAAACTGTTTTTT.